The clone carrying this T cell receptor beta chain turned up a few times. This record comes from a study of blood T cell repertoires in COVID-19. On the study more broadly: Acute-phase and convalescent COVID-19 samples originated in the United States, Italy and Spain. PBMCs, B-cell-depleted T cells, or T cells were the source of the cDNA or gDNA that made up the material.

The method was immunoSEQ multiplex PCR; TCRdb's version includes in-frame clones alone and lacks a portion of them. The sample lists hundreds of thousands of clones; 86% were seen once. V was shortened by 6 bases and J by 0 bases, with 3 bases between the two germline ends. The germline V gene has CDR1 GTSNPN and CDR2 SVGIG (reference sequence). The CDR3 has 11 amino acids. The chain recombines TRBV30 with TRBJ1-3; D unclear. The specimen sequenced was peripheral blood. This sequence was found in a middle-aged man with acute or convalescent COVID-19. As DNA, the CDR3 is TGTGCCTGCAGCTCTGGAAACACCATATATTTT. It yields the protein CACSSGNTIYF.